These 21 T cell receptor beta chains were all obtained from the same sample, sequenced in a study of Graves' ophthalmopathy and Graves' hyperthyroidism (dated by TCRdb to the late 2010s). The reads were generated on an Illumina HiSeq 2000. For repertoire sequencing, TCR beta CDR3 regions were amplified from RNA transcripts. HTBI primers and the Qiagen OneStep RT-PCR kit were used in a first-round RT-PCR, which was followed by a second-round multiplex PCR, size selection and purification. Clones were called with MiXCR by TCRdb after fastp trimmed the public reads at Q25, and only in-frame beta chains were retained. Records with the same CDR3 protein are collapsed into one entry carrying the most frequent genes and DNA. The sample data list around 600,000 distinct CDR3 sequences, and about two fifths of these were observed just once. Around 3% of the sample lies in the top ten. Specimen: peripheral blood. The origin of the receptors is an adult man with Graves' ophthalmopathy.

This clonotype occurred many times. This rearrangement joins TRBV12-3 or TRBV12-4 to TRBJ2-7; TRBD1 agrees at 10 bases. The junction had 13 bases not matched to a gene; V was cut back by 5 bases and J by 6 bases. This CDR3 has 16 amino acids. In nucleotides, the CDR3 is TGTGCCAGCAGTCCCACCGGACAGGGGGGGAGAGGCGAGCAGTACTTC. This codes for CASSPTGQGGRGEQYF.

Details on this clonotype: The junction differs from germline at one of its ends, possibly a read error. The chain has TRBV7-7 and TRBJ2-7, with TRBD2 identical over 7 bases. Germline CDR1 SSHAT, CDR2 FNYEAQ (reference sequence). This CDR3 spans 14 amino acids. Written as DNA, the CDR3 is TGTGCTAGCAGCGCCGGTGAGGGAGGGAGCGAGCAGTACTTC. Protein sequence: CASSAGEGGSEQYF.

Remarks on this clonotype: The junction differs from germline at one of its ends, possibly a read error. The chain uses TRBV5-1 and TRBJ1-1; 7 bases line up with TRBD1. This CDR3 has 14 residues. CDR1 and CDR2 (germline): SGHRS, YFSETQ. Here the CDR3 DNA reads TGCGCCAGCAGCTGGGGACAGCCGAACACTGAAGCTCTCTTT. This sequence encodes CASSWGQPNTEALF.

This clonotype was observed a few times. The chain couples TRBV7-9 to TRBJ1-1, with TRBD1 matching 11 bases. The germline V gene encodes CDR1 SEHNR and CDR2 FQNEAQ (reference sequence). With 3 bases clipped from V and 3 bases from J, the junction kept 12 bases outside the gene matches. The CDR3 is 18 amino acids. In DNA, the CDR3 is TGTGCCAGCAGCTTTCGCGGGGACAGGGGGGGGGTAGACACTGAAGCTTTCTTT. Translation: CASSFRGDRGGVDTEAFF.

There are many counts of this clonotype. The genes are TRBV2 and TRBJ1-2, with 7 bases aligning to TRBD1. The CDR3 is made up of 14 amino acids. CDR1 SNHLY and CDR2 FYNNEI come from the germline V gene. Trimming removed 4 bases from V and 5 bases from J; junction bases left unmatched: 7. The CDR3 DNA is TGTGCCAGCAGTGGCGAGGGGGCGGGATATGGCTACACCTTC. Translating it yields CASSGEGAGYGYTF.

The chain joins TRBV19 to TRBJ2-7, with D perhaps given as TRBD1 or TRBD2 (6 bases each). This CDR3 is built from 13 residues. The V end lost 11 bases, the J end lost 5 bases, and 19 bases lay between the germline ends. The germline CDR1 and CDR2 sequences are LNHDA and SQIVND (reference sequence). This CDR3 is CAWSEGGGNEQYF. In nucleotides, the CDR3 is TGTGCCTGGAGTGAGGGGGGTGGTAACGAGCAGTACTTC. Complete variable domain (other parts from reference TRBV19 and TRBJ2-7): DGGITQSPKYLFRKEGQNVTLSCEQNLNHDAMYWYRQDPGQGLRLIYYSQIVNDFQKGDIAEGYSVSREKKESFPLTVTSAQKNPTAFYLCAWSEGGGNEQYFGPGTRLTVT.

There are many counts of this clonotype. The chain has TRBV10-3 and TRBJ1-2; D is uncertain. The CDR3 extends over 13 amino acids. Germline assignment: CDR1 ENHRY and CDR2 SYGVKD. Between the trimmed V and J ends, which lost 2 bases and 7 bases, there was a span of 11 bases. The CDR3 is CAISEPQGGGYTF. For the CDR3, the DNA is TGTGCCATCAGTGAGCCCCAAGGTGGTGGCTACACCTTC.

The sample holds one count of this clonotype. The chain recombines TRBV7-2 with TRBJ2-2; D ambiguous. This CDR3 comprises 15 residues. V lost 3 bases and J 3 bases, leaving 11 bases between the germline ends. Germline values: CDR1 SGHTA, CDR2 FQGNSA. The CDR3 sequence is CASSLRHKDTGELFF. The CDR3 DNA reads TGTGCCAGCAGCTTGCGGCACAAAGACACCGGGGAGCTGTTTTTT.

This clonotype came up a few times. The genes are TRBV4-1 and TRBJ2-7; TRBD1 matches at 7 bases. Losses at the gene ends were 3 bases for V and 4 bases for J; bases not matched to a gene: 9. Germline CDR1 reads MGHRA; CDR2 reads YSYEKL. The CDR3 length is 15 residues. The CDR3, as DNA: TGCGCCAGCAGCCATCCCGGGACAGAGATTTACGAGCAGTACTTC. As protein: CASSHPGTEIYEQYF.

This clonotype was counted many times. CDR3 residues: CSVGTGTGNTIYF. The DNA of the CDR3 is TGCAGCGTGGGGACAGGGACTGGAAACACCATATATTTT. J is TRBJ1-3 and V is TRBV29-1, with TRBD1 identical over 9 bases. In germline, CDR1 is SQVTM, CDR2 ANQGSEA. CDR3 length equals 13 residues. The V gene end was trimmed by 6 bases and the J gene end by 2 bases; junction bases not matched to a gene: 2.

This clonotype was observed at least ten times. The chain couples TRBV19 to TRBJ1-3; D is uncertain. The CDR3 totals 13 residues. The germline V gene encodes CDR1 LNHDA and CDR2 SQIVND (reference sequence). Trimming left V 7 bases short and J 1 base short, with 8 bases between. CDR3 protein: CASNEGSGNTIYF. The CDR3 DNA reads as TGTGCCAGTAATGAGGGATCTGGAAACACCATATATTTT.

V and J are TRBV29-1 and TRBJ1-1; D call uncertain. Germline CDR1 is SQVTM and CDR2 is ANQGSEA. Trimming pared 7 bases from V and 1 base from J, leaving 16 bases between. The CDR3 covers 14 residues. The CDR3 region is CSALLDETNTEAFF. The CDR3 DNA sequence: TGCAGCGCTCTACTTGACGAGACGAACACTGAAGCTTTCTTT.

This clonotype appeared many times. The gene calls are TRBV2 and TRBJ1-1, with a weak D call TRBD1 (6 bases). The CDR3 loop spans 14 amino acids. The germline gives CDR1 SNHLY, CDR2 FYNNEI. V was shortened by 7 bases and J by 5 bases, with 17 bases between the two germline ends. CDR3: CASTHPGAETEAFF. Here the CDR3 DNA reads TGTGCCAGCACTCACCCGGGGGCTGAGACTGAAGCTTTCTTT.

The table lists this clonotype with many counts. The rearrangement uses TRBV7-9 and TRBJ1-1; no definite D call. Between the trimmed V and J ends, which lost 5 bases and 4 bases, there was a span of 8 bases. This CDR3 contains 12 residues. CDR1 SEHNR and CDR2 FQNEAQ come from the germline V gene (reference sequence). This CDR3 reads CASSGGVTEAFF. The CDR3 nucleotides are TGTGCCAGCAGCGGTGGGGTCACTGAAGCTTTCTTT.

This clonotype came up once. This may be a read error: a much more frequent sequence differs by one nucleotide. The chain recombines TRBV12-3 or TRBV12-4 with TRBJ1-2; D ambiguous. This CDR3 has 12 amino acids. CDR3 loop: CASTHQFYSYTF. The CDR3 DNA sequence: TGTGCCAGCACCCACCAGTTCTATAGCTACACCTTC.

V usage is TRBV14 and J usage is TRBJ2-2; either TRBD1 or TRBD2 may supply D (6 bases each). V was clipped by 3 bases and J by 5 bases, with 16 bases between them. Germline V lookup: CDR1 SGHDN, CDR2 FVKESK. The CDR3 has 16 residues. The CDR3 nucleotides are TGTGCCAGCAGCCAGTGGGGGGCAAAGGGGACCGGGGAGCTGTTTTTT. This codes for CASSQWGAKGTGELFF.

This clonotype was seen many times. The J gene is TRBJ1-1, the V gene TRBV20-1; no clear D gene. Trimming left V 5 bases short and J 1 base short, with 11 bases between. The germline CDR1 and CDR2 sequences are DFQATT and SNEGSKA (reference sequence). The CDR3 runs 13 residues. CDR3 protein: CSAGIGRNTEAFF. The CDR3 DNA sequence: TGCAGTGCTGGCATAGGCAGGAACACTGAAGCTTTCTTT.

This clonotype was observed a handful of times. Its ends do not fully match the called genes, so a read error is possible. The V and J genes are TRBV10-3 and TRBJ1-1; a weak D match, TRBD1 (6 bases). The CDR3 covers 12 residues. Germline V lookup: CDR1 ENHRY, CDR2 SYGVKD. The CDR3: CASSSHTGLAFF. In DNA form, the CDR3 reads TGTGCCAGCAGTTCCCATACAGGGTTAGCTTTCTTT.

V usage is TRBV6-5 and J usage is TRBJ1-6; the D is unclear. The CDR3 covers 16 residues. V was clipped by 0 bases and J by 1 base, with 7 bases between them. Germline CDR1 and CDR2: MNHEY and SVGAGI. The CDR3 nucleotides are TGTGCCAGCAGTTACTCGGGTTGGTCCTATAATTCACCCCTCCACTTT. It codes for CASSYSGWSYNSPLHF.

The V call is TRBV6-5, the J call TRBJ1-5; D unresolved. Germline V lookup: CDR1 MNHEY, CDR2 SVGAGI. The V gene lost 6 bases and the J gene lost 0 bases, with 12 bases spanning the gap. The CDR3 sequence is 15 residues long. This chain's CDR3 is CASSHKQYSNQPQHF. CDR3 nucleotide sequence: TGTGCCAGCAGCCACAAACAATATAGCAATCAGCCCCAGCATTTT.

This clonotype was seen repeatedly, ten times or more. This chain uses TRBV29-1 with TRBJ2-7; D remains ambiguous. Germline values: CDR1 SQVTM, CDR2 ANQGSEA. This CDR3 spans 12 amino acids. Deletions cut 3 bases from V and 5 bases from J, with 11 bases between. The CDR3 nucleotides are TGCAGCGTTGATTTAACTCCGGACGAGCAGTACTTC. Encoded protein: CSVDLTPDEQYF.